This TCR beta chain originates from a study of high-grade serous ovarian cancer treatment subgroups. Study findings and constraints: TCR relatedness rose with neoantigen level and trended with mutation load.

Sequenced by immunoSEQ multiplex PCR; TCRdb stores in-frame clones only, minus some. The sample holds around 4,200 clones, approximately 80% seen once. The CDR3 length is 14 residues. Germline values: CDR1 MNHEY, CDR2 SMNVEV (reference sequence). Trimming left V 8 bases short and J 2 bases short, with 13 bases between. The tumor samples were collected prior to definitive surgery or chemotherapy. Notes on this clone: What it binds is unknown.

This TCR derives from a human donor with high-grade serous ovarian cancer. The chain has TRBV27 and TRBJ2-1; a possible D gene is TRBD2 (5 bases). What was sequenced was tumor tissue. CDR3 region: CASCPELAYNEQFF. CDR3 sequence (DNA): TGTGCCAGCTGCCCTGAACTAGCCTACAATGAGCAGTTCTTC.